One and the same sample provided the 18 T cell receptor beta chains below, sequenced in a study of cytomegalovirus exposure and HLA in healthy donors. With 60 Vbeta and 13 Jbeta primers, the PCR was carried out. Produced via immunoSEQ multiplex PCR; TCRdb's table is partial and in-frame only. Among under 150,000 clones listed, about 79% were seen once. Sample: PBMCs. These receptors were obtained from a woman aged 30 to 39 in good health and CMV-seronegative.

V gene TRBV7-2 combines with J gene TRBJ1-4; the match to TRBD1 covers 10 bases. There are 15 residues in the CDR3. The V and J ends lost 1 base and 8 bases, in that order; junction bases with no gene match: 4. Per germline, CDR1 SGHTA and CDR2 FQGNSA. CDR3 residues: CASSLGGTGVEKLFF. The CDR3 DNA is TGTGCCAGCAGCTTAGGTGGGACAGGGGTCGAAAAACTGTTTTTT. Full variable domain (remainder filled in from reference TRBV7-2 and TRBJ1-4): GAGVSQSPSNKVTEKGKDVELRCDPISGHTALYWYRQSLGQGLEFLIYFQGNSAPDKSGLPSDRFSAERTGGSVSTLTIQRTQQEDSAVYLCASSLGGTGVEKLFFGSGTQLSVL.

The CDR3 is CASSLSRSSYEQYF. Written as DNA, the CDR3 is TGTGCCAGCAGCCTGTCCCGCAGCTCCTACGAGCAGTACTTC. The chain has TRBV5-4 and TRBJ2-7; D is unclear. This CDR3 is 14 amino acids long. Germline V lookup: CDR1 SGHNT, CDR2 YYREEE (reference sequence). V shed 4 bases and J shed 0 bases, with 11 bases lying between them.

The chain joins TRBV5-1 to TRBJ2-5; 10 bases align to TRBD2. CDR1 and CDR2 from the germline V gene are SGHRS and YFSETQ. The V segment lost 4 bases and the J segment 3 bases; nucleotides outside the gene matches: 15. CDR3 size: 18 residues. The CDR3 DNA reads as TGCGCCAGCAGCAATCTACCCCCTAGCGGGGGCTCGAAAGAGACCCAGTACTTC. Its protein product is CASSNLPPSGGSKETQYF.

This chain uses TRBV5-1 with TRBJ1-1; D not certain. The CDR3 consists of 15 residues. The germline CDR1 and CDR2 sequences are SGHRS and YFSETQ. V lost 5 bases to trimming and J lost 0 bases, with 14 bases between them. The CDR3 protein is CASRRGGQMNTEAFF. The CDR3 nucleotides read TGCGCCAGCAGACGCGGAGGGCAGATGAACACTGAAGCTTTCTTT.

The chain carries TRBV28 and TRBJ1-6, with 8 bases identical to TRBD1. The germline V gene encodes CDR1 MDHEN and CDR2 SYDVKM. CDR3 length equals 15 residues. Trimming removed 6 bases from V and 11 bases from J; junction bases left unmatched: 12. This CDR3 is CASRPPGQAHPPLHF. In nucleotides, the CDR3 is TGTGCCAGCAGACCACCGGGACAGGCCCATCCACCCCTCCACTTT.

V and J are TRBV5-4 and TRBJ2-1; TRBD2 agrees at 10 bases. The CDR3 totals 16 residues. The ends lost 3 bases at V and 3 bases at J; junction bases unmatched: 6. The V gene's germline CDR1 is SGHNT and CDR2 YYREEE (reference sequence). The CDR3 is CASSSGASGGYNEQFF. The CDR3 DNA follows: TGTGCCAGCAGCTCTGGGGCTAGCGGGGGCTACAATGAGCAGTTCTTC. Drawing the rest from reference TRBV5-4 and TRBJ2-1, the complete variable domain is ETGVTQSPTHLIKTRGQQVTLRCSSQSGHNTVSWYQQALGQGPQFIFQYYREEENGRGNFPPRFSGLQFPNYSSELNVNALELDDSALYLCASSSGASGGYNEQFFGPGTRLTVL.

V usage is TRBV28 and J usage is TRBJ2-7; 7 nucleotides align to TRBD2. The CDR3 has 13 residues. Germline CDR1 reads MDHEN; CDR2 reads SYDVKM. V was pared by 4 bases and J by 3 bases, with 3 bases of the junction left unmatched. The CDR3: CASSWGGGYEQYF. The CDR3, as DNA: TGTGCCAGCAGTTGGGGGGGAGGCTACGAGCAGTACTTC.

This clone was counted a few times. This sequence joins TRBV11-3 and TRBJ2-7, with D maybe TRBD1 (6 bases). Trimming removed 1 base from V and 5 bases from J, with 9 bases in between. CDR3 length: 13 residues. Germline V CDR1 and CDR2: SGHNT, YENEEA. The CDR3 DNA sequence: TGTGCCAGCAGCTTAGCGGCAGGGGACGAGCAGTACTTC. Residues: CASSLAAGDEQYF.

Concerning this clone itself: The junction differs from germline at one of its ends, possibly a read error. The chain links TRBV7-7 to TRBJ2-1; 8 bases are shared with TRBD1. The CDR3 is 14 amino acids. Germline lookup yields CDR1 SSHAT and CDR2 FNYEAQ (reference sequence). The chain's CDR3 is CASSLDRVHNEQFF. The CDR3 region has the DNA TGTGCTAGCAGCTTGGACAGGGTACACAATGAGCAGTTCTTC.

The genes are TRBV9 and TRBJ2-7; D perhaps matches TRBD2 (6 bases). The CDR3 is made up of 14 amino acids. Trimming left V 4 bases short and J 6 bases short, with 17 bases between. Germline V CDR1 and CDR2: SGDLS, YYNGEE. The CDR3 loop reads CASSLTGGKGEQYF. CDR3 bases: TGTGCCAGCAGCTTGACCGGGGGTAAGGGCGAGCAGTACTTC.

The genes are TRBV6-5 and TRBJ2-7; TRBD1 agrees at 9 bases. Germline V lookup: CDR1 MNHEY, CDR2 SVGAGI. The CDR3 covers 14 residues. J gave up 3 bases and V 6 bases, and 6 bases lay outside the gene matches. For the CDR3, the DNA is TGTGCCAGCAGACGGGGACAGGGAAACTACGAGCAGTACTTC. Its translation is CASRRGQGNYEQYF.

This rearrangement joins TRBV6-5 to TRBJ2-2; 8 bases match TRBD1. Germline values: CDR1 MNHEY, CDR2 SVGAGI. The CDR3 has 16 residues. Trimming removed 2 bases from V and 2 bases from J; junction bases left unmatched: 4. This CDR3 reads CASSYPRGRNTGELFF. CDR3 DNA: TGTGCCAGCAGTTACCCCAGGGGGCGCAACACCGGGGAGCTGTTTTTT.

The genes are TRBV9 and TRBJ2-5, with 8 bases lining up with TRBD2. Per the germline V gene, CDR1 is SGDLS and CDR2 is YYNGEE. The CDR3 has 15 residues. After removal of 5 bases from V and 2 bases from J, the junction contained 8 bases not matched to a gene. The CDR3 sequence: CASSTGGGRQETQYF. The CDR3 DNA sequence: TGTGCCAGCAGTACCGGGGGGGGGCGACAAGAGACCCAGTACTTC.

This clone appeared a single time. V gene TRBV5-1 combines with J gene TRBJ2-1; possible D gene TRBD1, 6 bases. V shed 0 bases and J shed 5 bases, with 12 bases lying between them. The germline gives CDR1 SGHRS, CDR2 YFSETQ. The CDR3 has 15 residues. In DNA, the CDR3 is TGCGCCAGCAGCTTGGGAGGGACACCGAACAATGAGCAGTTCTTC. It yields the protein CASSLGGTPNNEQFF. The full variable domain, its missing parts supplied by reference TRBV5-1 and TRBJ2-1, is KAGVTQTPRYLIKTRGQQVTLSCSPISGHRSVSWYQQTPGQGLQFLFEYFSETQRNKGNFPGRFSGRQFSNSRSEMNVSTLELGDSALYLCASSLGGTPNNEQFFGPGTRLTVL.

This chain uses TRBV7-2 with TRBJ2-2; a weak D match, TRBD1 (5 bases). Trimming shortened V by 3 bases and J by 2 bases, and 13 bases separated the two germline ends. Germline V CDR1 and CDR2: SGHTA, FQGNSA. CDR3 length: 16 residues. CDR3 DNA sequence: TGTGCCAGCAGCTTCCGACAGACCCTAAACACCGGGGAGCTGTTTTTT. Its protein product is CASSFRQTLNTGELFF.

The chain couples TRBV28 to TRBJ1-3; tentative D call: TRBD1 (6 bases). The V end was cut by 7 bases, the J end by 0 bases, with 19 bases between. The CDR3 spans 17 residues. In germline, CDR1 is MDHEN, CDR2 SYDVKM. The DNA of the CDR3 is TGTGCCAGCACCTCGGCAGGGGCACCTGCCTCTGGAAACACCATATATTTT. Residues: CASTSAGAPASGNTIYF.

V is TRBV6-5 and J is TRBJ1-2; unclear D gene. V was cut by 8 bases and J by 4 bases, with 8 bases left in between. This CDR3 contains 11 residues. Germline-derived CDR1 and CDR2 are MNHEY and SVGAGI. Here the CDR3 reads CASQGGYGYTF. CDR3 bases: TGTGCCAGCCAAGGCGGCTATGGCTACACCTTC.

This CDR3 reads CASYRQGSYEQYF. CDR3 DNA sequence: TGTGCCAGTTATAGACAGGGCTCCTACGAGCAGTACTTC. This chain uses TRBV6-5 with TRBJ2-7, with 7 nucleotides matching TRBD1. With V trimmed by 9 bases and J by 0 bases, 5 bases remained unmatched. Germline V gene lookup returns CDR1 MNHEY and CDR2 SVGAGI. This CDR3 spans 13 amino acids.